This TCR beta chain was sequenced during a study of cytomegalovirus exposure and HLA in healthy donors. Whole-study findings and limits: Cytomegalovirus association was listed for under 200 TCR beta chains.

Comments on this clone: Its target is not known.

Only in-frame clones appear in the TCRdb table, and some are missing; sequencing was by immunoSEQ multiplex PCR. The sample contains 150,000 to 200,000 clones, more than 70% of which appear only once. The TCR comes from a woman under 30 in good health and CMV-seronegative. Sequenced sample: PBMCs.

CDR3 bases: TGTGCCAGCAGTTTATTCCAGTACACCGACTATGGCTACACCTTC. This codes for CASSLFQYTDYGYTF. This chain links TRBV28 with TRBJ1-2; D is undetermined. The ends were cut back, 1 base at V and 3 bases at J, with 12 bases in the middle. Per the germline V gene, CDR1 is MDHEN and CDR2 is SYDVKM. The CDR3 consists of 15 residues.